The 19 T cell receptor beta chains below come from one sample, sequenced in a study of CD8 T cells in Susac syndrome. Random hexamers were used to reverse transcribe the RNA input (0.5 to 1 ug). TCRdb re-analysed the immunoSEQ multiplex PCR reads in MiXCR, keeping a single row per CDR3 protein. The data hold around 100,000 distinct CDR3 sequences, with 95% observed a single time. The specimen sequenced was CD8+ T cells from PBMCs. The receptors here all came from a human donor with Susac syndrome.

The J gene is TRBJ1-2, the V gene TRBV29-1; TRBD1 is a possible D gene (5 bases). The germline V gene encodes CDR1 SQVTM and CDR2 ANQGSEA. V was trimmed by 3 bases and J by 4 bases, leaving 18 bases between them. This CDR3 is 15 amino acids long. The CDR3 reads CSVEGREGPFYGYTF. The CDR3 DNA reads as TGCAGCGTTGAGGGTCGAGAGGGGCCATTCTATGGCTACACCTTC.

Here the CDR3 reads CASSLRGKPQETQYF. The CDR3 DNA reads as TGTGCCAGCAGCCTGCGGGGGAAGCCCCAAGAGACCCAGTACTTC. The chain carries TRBV14 and TRBJ2-5; 7 bases map to TRBD2. The germline V gene has CDR1 SGHDN and CDR2 FVKESK. The V segment lost 4 bases and the J segment 1 base; nucleotides outside the gene matches: 6. The CDR3 loop spans 15 amino acids. Full variable domain (remainder filled in from reference TRBV14 and TRBJ2-5): EAGVTQFPSHSVIEKGQTVTLRCDPISGHDNLYWYRRVMGKEIKFLLHFVKESKQDESGMPNNRFLAERTGGTYSTLKVQPAELEDSGVYFCASSLRGKPQETQYFGPGTRLLVL.

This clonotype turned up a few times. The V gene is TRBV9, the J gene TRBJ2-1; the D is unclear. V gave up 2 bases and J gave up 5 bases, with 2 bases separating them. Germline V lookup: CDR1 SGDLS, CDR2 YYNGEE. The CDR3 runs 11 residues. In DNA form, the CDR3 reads TGTGCCAGCAGCGTTAACAATGAGCAGTTCTTC. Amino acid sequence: CASSVNNEQFF.

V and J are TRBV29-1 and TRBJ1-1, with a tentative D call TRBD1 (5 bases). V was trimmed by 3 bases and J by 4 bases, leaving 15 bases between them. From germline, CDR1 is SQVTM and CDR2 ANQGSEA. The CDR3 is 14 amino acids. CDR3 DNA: TGCAGCGTTGATCGGCGGGGGGGAGGCACTGAAGCTTTCTTT. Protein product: CSVDRRGGGTEAFF.

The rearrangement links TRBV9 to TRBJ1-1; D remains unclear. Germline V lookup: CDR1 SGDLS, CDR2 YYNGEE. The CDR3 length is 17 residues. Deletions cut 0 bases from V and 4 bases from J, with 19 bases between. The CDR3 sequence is CASSVESRTYRGTEAFF. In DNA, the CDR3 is TGTGCCAGCAGCGTAGAGTCGCGGACTTATCGGGGCACTGAAGCTTTCTTT.

CDR3 DNA: TGTGCCAGCAGTTCTGGGACAGGGAAGAGCGAGCAGTACTTC. Its translation is CASSSGTGKSEQYF. This sequence joins TRBV12-3 or TRBV12-4 and TRBJ2-7; 9 bases align to TRBD1. This CDR3 is 14 amino acids long. The V gene end was trimmed by 4 bases and the J gene end by 6 bases; junction bases not matched to a gene: 7.

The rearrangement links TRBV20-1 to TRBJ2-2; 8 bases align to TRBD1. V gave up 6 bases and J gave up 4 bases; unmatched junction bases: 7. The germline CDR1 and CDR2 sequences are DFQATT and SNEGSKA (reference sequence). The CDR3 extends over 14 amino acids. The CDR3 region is CSAPDRGVTGELFF. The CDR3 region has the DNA TGCAGTGCCCCCGACAGGGGTGTCACCGGGGAGCTGTTTTTT.

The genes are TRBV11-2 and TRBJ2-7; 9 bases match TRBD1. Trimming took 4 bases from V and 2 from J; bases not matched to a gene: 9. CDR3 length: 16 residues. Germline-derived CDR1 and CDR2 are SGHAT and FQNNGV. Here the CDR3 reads CASSSSDRDRAYEQYF. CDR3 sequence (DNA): TGTGCCAGCAGCTCTTCAGACCGGGACAGGGCCTACGAGCAGTACTTC.

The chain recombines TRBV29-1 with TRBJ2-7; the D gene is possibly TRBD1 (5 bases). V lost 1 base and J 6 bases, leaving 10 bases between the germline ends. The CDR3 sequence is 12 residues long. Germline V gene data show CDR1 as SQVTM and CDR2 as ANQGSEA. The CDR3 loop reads CSVEGQGFEQYF. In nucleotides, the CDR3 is TGCAGCGTTGAAGGGCAGGGCTTCGAGCAGTACTTC.

The CDR3 reads CSGSAGGLEETQYF. CDR3 sequence (DNA): TGCAGTGGTTCTGCAGGGGGGCTTGAAGAGACCCAGTACTTC. This chain links TRBV20-1 with TRBJ2-5; possibly TRBD1 for D (7 bases). Trimming left V 7 bases short and J 3 bases short, with 18 bases between. This CDR3 spans 14 amino acids. Germline CDR1 is DFQATT and CDR2 is SNEGSKA (reference sequence).

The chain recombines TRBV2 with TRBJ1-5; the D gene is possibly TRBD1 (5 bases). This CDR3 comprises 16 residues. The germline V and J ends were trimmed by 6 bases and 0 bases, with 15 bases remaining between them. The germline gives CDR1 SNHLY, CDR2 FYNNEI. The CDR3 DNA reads TGTGCCAGCAGCCCCAGCGAGGGGTATAGCAATCAGCCCCAGCATTTT. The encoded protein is CASSPSEGYSNQPQHF.

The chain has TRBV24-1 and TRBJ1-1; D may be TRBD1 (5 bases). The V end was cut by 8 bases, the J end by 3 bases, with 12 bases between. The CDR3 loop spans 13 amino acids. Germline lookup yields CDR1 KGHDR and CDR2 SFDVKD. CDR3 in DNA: TGTGCCACCAAGGAACGGGGGGACACTGAAGCTTTCTTT. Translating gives CATKERGDTEAFF.

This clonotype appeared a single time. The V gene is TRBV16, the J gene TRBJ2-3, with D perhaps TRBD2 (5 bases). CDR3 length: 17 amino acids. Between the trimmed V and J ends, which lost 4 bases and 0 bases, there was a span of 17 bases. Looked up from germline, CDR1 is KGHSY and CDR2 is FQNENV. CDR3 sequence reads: CASSPDGRDYSTDTQYF. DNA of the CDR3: TGTGCCAGCAGCCCCGACGGGCGAGACTATAGCACAGATACGCAGTATTTT. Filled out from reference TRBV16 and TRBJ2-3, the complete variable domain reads GEEVAQTPKHLVRGEGQKAKLYCAPIKGHSYVFWYQQVLKNEFKFLISFQNENVFDETGMPKERFSAKCLPNSPCSLEIQATKLEDSAVYFCASSPDGRDYSTDTQYFGPGTRLTVL.

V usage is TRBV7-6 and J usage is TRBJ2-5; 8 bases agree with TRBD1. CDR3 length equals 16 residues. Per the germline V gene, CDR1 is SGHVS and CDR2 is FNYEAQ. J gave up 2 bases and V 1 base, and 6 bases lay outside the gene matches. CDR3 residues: CASSLVGQVIQETQYF. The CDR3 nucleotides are TGTGCCAGCAGCTTAGTGGGACAGGTGATTCAAGAGACCCAGTACTTC. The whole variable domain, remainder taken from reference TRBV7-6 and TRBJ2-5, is GAGVSQSPRYKVTKRGQDVALRCDPISGHVSLYWYRQALGQGPEFLTYFNYEAQQDKSGLPNDRFSAERPEGSISTLTIQRTEQRDSAMYRCASSLVGQVIQETQYFGPGTRLLVL.

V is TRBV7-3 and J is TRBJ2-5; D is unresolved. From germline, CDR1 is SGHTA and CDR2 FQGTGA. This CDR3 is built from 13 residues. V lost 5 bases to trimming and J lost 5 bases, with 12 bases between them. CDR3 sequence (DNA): TGTGCCAGCAGCGCTCCCCCTCTCGAGACCCAGTACTTC. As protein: CASSAPPLETQYF.

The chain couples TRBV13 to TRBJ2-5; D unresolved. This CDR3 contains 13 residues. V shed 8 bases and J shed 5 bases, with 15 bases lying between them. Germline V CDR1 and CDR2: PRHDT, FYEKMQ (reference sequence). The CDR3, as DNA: TGTGCCAGCGGGCCTGGCTCGGGTGAGACCCAGTACTTC. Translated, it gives CASGPGSGETQYF.

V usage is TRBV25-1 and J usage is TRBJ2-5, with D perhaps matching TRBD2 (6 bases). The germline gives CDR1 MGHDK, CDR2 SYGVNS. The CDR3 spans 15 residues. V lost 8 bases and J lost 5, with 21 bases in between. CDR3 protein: CASGLGPGLYETQYF. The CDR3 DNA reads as TGTGCCAGCGGACTTGGACCGGGACTCTATGAGACCCAGTACTTC.

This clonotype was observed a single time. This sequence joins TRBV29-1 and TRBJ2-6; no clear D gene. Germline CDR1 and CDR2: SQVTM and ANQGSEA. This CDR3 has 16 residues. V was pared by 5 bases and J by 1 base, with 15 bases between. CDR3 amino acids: CSVLRRRPSGANVLTF. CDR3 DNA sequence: TGCAGCGTTTTGCGGCGACGCCCATCTGGGGCCAACGTCCTGACTTTC.

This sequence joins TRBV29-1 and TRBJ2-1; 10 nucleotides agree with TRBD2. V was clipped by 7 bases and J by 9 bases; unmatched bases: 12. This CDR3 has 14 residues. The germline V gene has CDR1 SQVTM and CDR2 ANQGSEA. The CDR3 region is CSGGSAGGPFEQFF. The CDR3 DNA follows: TGCAGCGGGGGATCAGCGGGAGGGCCGTTTGAGCAGTTCTTC.